This T cell receptor (beta chain) derives from a study of shared clonotypes between healthy human individuals. The CDR3 runs to 15 residues. The germline V gene encodes CDR1 LNHDA and CDR2 SQIVND (reference sequence). The V and J ends lost 7 bases and 0 bases respectively, with 13 bases between them. Study-wide results and caveats: Richness estimates generally favored naive over memory subsets. Unshared clonotypes carried lower generation probabilities than those common to all four donors. Despite large depth, sorted-subset datasets appeared incompletely sequenced.

As regards this clone: Its antigen is as yet unknown.

For every subset, genomic DNA was evenly distributed across several immunoSEQ plates. TCRdb's table, derived via immunoSEQ multiplex PCR, lists solely in-frame clones and lacks some. Of around 370,000 clones in the sample, about 96% were seen once. The TCR comes from a man younger than 40 in good health. The gene calls are TRBV19 and TRBJ1-5; TRBD1 might be the D (6 bases). Sequencing used memory CD8+ T cells sorted from blood. Specified subset: CD45RO+ cells pooled with CCR7-negative TemRA cells. The DNA for the CDR3 is TGTGCCAGTACTGTACAGGGATATAGCAATCAGCCCCAGCATTTT. It yields the protein CASTVQGYSNQPQHF.